The rows below give T cell receptor beta chains drawn from one sample of a study of breast tumors, draining lymph nodes, adjacent tissues. TCRdb reprocessed the multiplex PCR reads with MiXCR, giving one entry per CDR3 protein. The data show about 130,000 distinct CDR3 sequences, 21% seen once. Source material: axillary lymph node tissue. The receptors were gathered from a female donor with breast cancer. Some clones in this sample may be carry-over from other donors' samples. The CDR3 runs from the conserved cysteine through the conserved F or W. Each record gives: CDR3 DNA, CDR3 protein, clone size, J gene, V gene, D gene. The D gene is left open where the match is weak. The listing skips clone size in some rows; elsewhere it reads once, few, many or a size class.

cdr3_nt: TGCAGCGTTGAAAACTGGACAGACAATGAGCAGTTCTTC
cdr3_aa: CSVENWTDNEQFF
clone_size: many
j_call: TRBJ2-1
v_call: TRBV29-1
d_call: .

cdr3_nt: TGTGCCATCAGTGAGGAAGGGTCCAACTATGGCTACACCTTC
cdr3_aa: CAISEEGSNYGYTF
clone_size: many
j_call: TRBJ1-2
v_call: TRBV10-3
d_call: .

cdr3_nt: TGTGCCAGCAGACAGGACTCAAATCAGCCCCAGCATTTT
cdr3_aa: CASRQDSNQPQHF
clone_size: .
j_call: TRBJ1-5
v_call: TRBV2
d_call: .

cdr3_nt: TGTGCCTGGAGTTCCGTTACACCGGGACAGGGTGGTCGGGAGCTGTTTTTT
cdr3_aa: CAWSSVTPGQGGRELFF
clone_size: many
j_call: TRBJ2-2
v_call: TRBV30
d_call: TRBD1

cdr3_nt: TGCAGCGTTGATTGGCAGGGCGGTGGCTACACCTTC
cdr3_aa: CSVDWQGGGYTF
clone_size: .
j_call: TRBJ1-2
v_call: TRBV29-1
d_call: .

cdr3_nt: TGTGCTGCGGGGACCCCCGGGGGCTACACCTTC
cdr3_aa: CAAGTPGGYTF
clone_size: few
j_call: TRBJ1-2
v_call: TRBV28
d_call: .

cdr3_nt: TGCAGTGCGACACTAGCGGGCAAGGTATCAGATACGCAGTATTTT
cdr3_aa: CSATLAGKVSDTQYF
clone_size: many
j_call: TRBJ2-3
v_call: TRBV20-1
d_call: TRBD2

cdr3_nt: TGTGCCTGGAGGCCGACAGGGATTAATAACTATGGCTACACCTTC
cdr3_aa: CAWRPTGINNYGYTF
clone_size: many
j_call: TRBJ1-2
v_call: TRBV30
d_call: TRBD1

cdr3_nt: TGTGCCAGTAGTATCCCCAGCGGGAGAGTCTCCGGGGAGCTGTTTTTT
cdr3_aa: CASSIPSGRVSGELFF
clone_size: .
j_call: TRBJ2-2
v_call: TRBV19
d_call: TRBD2

cdr3_nt: TGTGCCAGCAGCCAAGATTCAGGGGGGTTAAACTATGGCTACGCCTTC
cdr3_aa: CASSQDSGGLNYGYAF
clone_size: once
j_call: TRBJ1-2
v_call: TRBV3-1
d_call: TRBD1

cdr3_nt: TGTGCCAGCAGTGAAGTAGGGCGGGAGAGCACAGATACGCAGTATTTT
cdr3_aa: CASSEVGRESTDTQYF
clone_size: many
j_call: TRBJ2-3
v_call: TRBV6-1
d_call: TRBD2

cdr3_nt: TGTGCCAGCACCCCGGCCAGGGCCCGGGGAGTCGGAAACATTCAGTACTTC
cdr3_aa: CASTPARARGVGNIQYF
clone_size: .
j_call: TRBJ2-4
v_call: TRBV3-1
d_call: .

cdr3_nt: TGTGCCAGCAGCCCAGGACTAGCGGGAGGGCCACATGAGCAGTTCTTC
cdr3_aa: CASSPGLAGGPHEQFF
clone_size: many
j_call: TRBJ2-1
v_call: TRBV5-8
d_call: TRBD2

cdr3_nt: TGTGCCAGCAGACCGGAACAGAACTACAATGAGCAGTTCTTC
cdr3_aa: CASRPEQNYNEQFF
clone_size: few
j_call: TRBJ2-1
v_call: TRBV28
d_call: .

cdr3_nt: TGTGCCAGCTCACCCAACCGGGGGGCGAACCAAGAGACCCAGTACTTC
cdr3_aa: CASSPNRGANQETQYF
clone_size: many
j_call: TRBJ2-5
v_call: TRBV18
d_call: .

cdr3_nt: TGTGCCAGCAGTTTATGGGAGGTCGGGATGTACAATGAGCAGTTCTTC
cdr3_aa: CASSLWEVGMYNEQFF
clone_size: .
j_call: TRBJ2-1
v_call: TRBV27
d_call: .

cdr3_nt: TGCAGTGCTAGAAACCAAAAGGACAGGGCCTATGGCTACACCTTC
cdr3_aa: CSARNQKDRAYGYTF
clone_size: many
j_call: TRBJ1-2
v_call: TRBV20-1
d_call: TRBD1

cdr3_nt: TGTGCCAGCAGTACGGGACAGGGGGCCTACGAGCAGTACTTC
cdr3_aa: CASSTGQGAYEQYF
clone_size: .
j_call: TRBJ2-7
v_call: TRBV28
d_call: TRBD1

cdr3_nt: TGTGCCAGCAGCTTAGAGAGGACTAGCGGCTCCTACGAGCAGTACTTC
cdr3_aa: CASSLERTSGSYEQYF
clone_size: many
j_call: TRBJ2-7
v_call: TRBV11-2
d_call: TRBD2

cdr3_nt: TGCGCCAGCAGCTTGGATTTCAGCGGTGGCGGTACGCAGTATTTT
cdr3_aa: CASSLDFSGGGTQYF
clone_size: many
j_call: TRBJ2-3
v_call: TRBV5-1
d_call: .

cdr3_nt: TGTGCCAGCAGCTCCGGGAGTAGCGCCCACAATGAGCAGTTCTTC
cdr3_aa: CASSSGSSAHNEQFF
clone_size: many
j_call: TRBJ2-1
v_call: TRBV5-5
d_call: .

cdr3_nt: TGTGCCACCAGCAGAGATAGCGGGAGAGAGACCCAGTACTTC
cdr3_aa: CATSRDSGRETQYF
clone_size: many
j_call: TRBJ2-5
v_call: TRBV15
d_call: TRBD2

cdr3_nt: TGTGCCAGCAGGTCCCTCTCTAGCGGGAGAGCAACCGAGCAGTACTTC
cdr3_aa: CASRSLSSGRATEQYF
clone_size: .
j_call: TRBJ2-7
v_call: TRBV28
d_call: TRBD2

cdr3_nt: TGTGCCAGCTCACCGGCTAGCGCGGAGACCCAGTACTTC
cdr3_aa: CASSPASAETQYF
clone_size: many
j_call: TRBJ2-5
v_call: TRBV18
d_call: .

cdr3_nt: TGCAGTGCAACTAGTAGCGTTCTAGAGACCCAGTACTTC
cdr3_aa: CSATSSVLETQYF
clone_size: many
j_call: TRBJ2-5
v_call: TRBV20-1
d_call: .

cdr3_nt: TGTGCCAGCAGCCTTACCTCTACGGACCCGGGGGAAAAACTGTTTTTT
cdr3_aa: CASSLTSTDPGEKLFF
clone_size: many
j_call: TRBJ1-4
v_call: TRBV7-8
d_call: .

cdr3_nt: TGCAGTGCTAGAATCTTAGCGGGAGACTCCTACAATGAGCAGTTCTTC
cdr3_aa: CSARILAGDSYNEQFF
clone_size: many
j_call: TRBJ2-1
v_call: TRBV20-1
d_call: TRBD2

cdr3_nt: TGCGCCAGCAGCCGATCCCCGGGCGTGGTCAACAATGAGCAGTTCTTC
cdr3_aa: CASSRSPGVVNNEQFF
clone_size: many
j_call: TRBJ2-1
v_call: TRBV5-1
d_call: .

cdr3_nt: TGTGCCTGGAGTAGGCAGGGGGGCAATCAGCCCCAGCATTTT
cdr3_aa: CAWSRQGGNQPQHF
clone_size: .
j_call: TRBJ1-5
v_call: TRBV30
d_call: TRBD1

cdr3_nt: TGTGCCACCAGTGATCCCGGTAGTGAGCAGTACTTC
cdr3_aa: CATSDPGSEQYF
clone_size: many
j_call: TRBJ2-7
v_call: TRBV24-1
d_call: .

cdr3_nt: TGTGCCAGCAGTGGGGGCCTTGACAATGAGCAGTTCTTC
cdr3_aa: CASSGGLDNEQFF
clone_size: many
j_call: TRBJ2-1
v_call: TRBV2
d_call: .

cdr3_nt: TGTGCCAGCACTGGTCTACTCGCCGGGGAGCTGTTTTTT
cdr3_aa: CASTGLLAGELFF
clone_size: many
j_call: TRBJ2-2
v_call: TRBV6-1
d_call: .

cdr3_nt: TGTGCCAGCGGGGGTAGCTCCTACAATGGGCAGTTCTTC
cdr3_aa: CASGGSSYNGQFF
clone_size: .
j_call: TRBJ2-1
v_call: TRBV7-9
d_call: .

cdr3_nt: TGTGCTAGTGGACAGAGTAACTATGGCTACACCTTC
cdr3_aa: CASGQSNYGYTF
clone_size: many
j_call: TRBJ1-2
v_call: TRBV12-5
d_call: .

cdr3_nt: TGCAGTGCTAGGGCGTTAGCGGACCTGAGCACAGATACGCAGTATTTT
cdr3_aa: CSARALADLSTDTQYF
clone_size: many
j_call: TRBJ2-3
v_call: TRBV20-1
d_call: .

cdr3_nt: TGTGCCAGCAGCACCGGGACTAGCGGGAGTTCTGAGCAGTTCTTC
cdr3_aa: CASSTGTSGSSEQFF
clone_size: many
j_call: TRBJ2-1
v_call: TRBV9
d_call: TRBD2

cdr3_nt: TGTGCCGGACGCCCCGGACTAGCGGGACAAGAGACCCAGTACTTC
cdr3_aa: CAGRPGLAGQETQYF
clone_size: many
j_call: TRBJ2-5
v_call: TRBV2
d_call: TRBD2

cdr3_nt: TGTGCCACCAGTGATTTCAGGCAAGAGGCCCAGTACTTC
cdr3_aa: CATSDFRQEAQYF
clone_size: few
j_call: TRBJ2-5
v_call: TRBV24-1
d_call: .

cdr3_nt: TGTGCCAGCAGCTTAGATTGGGGCAATGAGCAGTTCTTC
cdr3_aa: CASSLDWGNEQFF
clone_size: many
j_call: TRBJ2-1
v_call: TRBV7-9
d_call: .

cdr3_nt: TGTGCCAGCAGCTTGGGGACTAGAGACTACGAGCAGTACTTC
cdr3_aa: CASSLGTRDYEQYF
clone_size: many
j_call: TRBJ2-7
v_call: TRBV5-6
d_call: TRBD2

cdr3_nt: TGTGCCAGCAGCCAAGTCGGGGGACCCACAGATACGCAGTATTTT
cdr3_aa: CASSQVGGPTDTQYF
clone_size: many
j_call: TRBJ2-3
v_call: TRBV14
d_call: .

cdr3_nt: TGTGCCAGCAGCTTGGTATGGAGGACGGAAACGTACGAGCAGTACTTC
cdr3_aa: CASSLVWRTETYEQYF
clone_size: many
j_call: TRBJ2-7
v_call: TRBV5-5
d_call: .

cdr3_nt: TGTGCCAGCAGCAAAGGACAGGGGGTTTATGGCTACACCTTC
cdr3_aa: CASSKGQGVYGYTF
clone_size: once
j_call: TRBJ1-2
v_call: TRBV7-2
d_call: TRBD1

cdr3_nt: TGTGCCAGCTCACCACAAGACGGGTTGGTCACCGGGGATCTGTTTTTT
cdr3_aa: CASSPQDGLVTGDLFF
clone_size: .
j_call: TRBJ2-2
v_call: TRBV18
d_call: .

cdr3_nt: TGTGCCAGCATCCCTCAGACTAGCGGGAGGAGGGAGCTGTTTTTT
cdr3_aa: CASIPQTSGRRELFF
clone_size: many
j_call: TRBJ2-2
v_call: TRBV12-3/TRBV12-4
d_call: TRBD2

cdr3_nt: TGCGGCGTGGGTCCAGGGGGTTTCGGAACGATCTATGGCTACACCTTC
cdr3_aa: CGVGPGGFGTIYGYTF
clone_size: .
j_call: TRBJ1-2
v_call: TRBV29-1
d_call: TRBD1

cdr3_nt: TGCGCCAGCAGCATTAGCGCGAGGGGGAACGGGGAGCTGTTTTTT
cdr3_aa: CASSISARGNGELFF
clone_size: many
j_call: TRBJ2-2
v_call: TRBV5-1
d_call: .

cdr3_nt: TGTGCCAGCTCACCACGAACGACTAGCGGGTACAATGAGCAGTTCTTC
cdr3_aa: CASSPRTTSGYNEQFF
clone_size: few
j_call: TRBJ2-1
v_call: TRBV18
d_call: TRBD2

cdr3_nt: TGTGCCAGCAGCTCTGATACTAGCGAAGAGCAGTACTTC
cdr3_aa: CASSSDTSEEQYF
clone_size: many
j_call: TRBJ2-7
v_call: TRBV11-2
d_call: TRBD2

cdr3_nt: TGTGTCAGCAGTGCGGCGAACACCGGGGAGCTGTTTTTT
cdr3_aa: CVSSAANTGELFF
clone_size: .
j_call: TRBJ2-2
v_call: TRBV6-4
d_call: .

cdr3_nt: TGCAGTGCTACCCTACGGACAGGGGATAATGAGCAGTTCTTC
cdr3_aa: CSATLRTGDNEQFF
clone_size: many
j_call: TRBJ2-1
v_call: TRBV20-1
d_call: TRBD1

cdr3_nt: TGCAGTGCTAGAGGGAGGAGCTCCTACGAGCAGTACTTC
cdr3_aa: CSARGRSSYEQYF
clone_size: many
j_call: TRBJ2-7
v_call: TRBV20-1
d_call: .